This T cell receptor beta chain was recorded in a study of T cell responses to AZD1222 COVID-19 vaccine. As to this clone: Its antigen is unknown.

The germline V gene encodes CDR1 SEHNR and CDR2 FQNEAQ (reference sequence). V shed 3 bases, J shed 3 bases, and the junction held 5 bases outside the gene matches. The CDR3 runs 16 residues. Overall study findings and caveats: Targeting of unmutated variant regions was reportedly seen in nearly half of spike-specific TCRs. Spike-specific TCR breadth and depth were elevated following two AZD1222 doses.

Here immunoSEQ multiplex PCR was the method, and the copy in TCRdb shows in-frame clones only, minus some. Among approximately 110,000 clones, approximately 90% were seen once, and the ten largest hold 7.7%. This chain links TRBV7-9 with TRBJ1-5, with 10 bases identical to TRBD1. The source material was peripheral blood, sampled on day 0 of AZD1222 vaccination. This sequence was found in an adult in good health. CDR3 bases: TGTGCCAGCAGCTTGGGGGACAGGGGATACAATCAGCCCCAGCATTTT. This encodes CASSLGDRGYNQPQHF.